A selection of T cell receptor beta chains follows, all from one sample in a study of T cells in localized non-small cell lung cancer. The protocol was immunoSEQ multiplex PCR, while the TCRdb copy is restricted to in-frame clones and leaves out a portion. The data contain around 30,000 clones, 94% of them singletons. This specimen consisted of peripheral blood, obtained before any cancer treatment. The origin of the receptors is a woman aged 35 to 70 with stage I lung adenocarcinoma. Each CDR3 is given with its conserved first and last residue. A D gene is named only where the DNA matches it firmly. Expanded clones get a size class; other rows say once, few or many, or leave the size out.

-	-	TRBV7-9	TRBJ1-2	CASGLTWEGYGYTF	TGTGCCAGCGGATTGACGTGGGAAGGCTATGGCTACACCTTC
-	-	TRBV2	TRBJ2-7	CASSLEIYEQYF	TGTGCCAGCAGTTTAGAAATCTACGAGCAGTACTTC
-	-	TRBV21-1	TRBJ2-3	CAPKGGRVDTQYF	TGTGCCCCCAAGGGCGGGAGAGTAGATACGCAGTATTTT
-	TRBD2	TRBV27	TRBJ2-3	CASSPRTSGNTQYF	TGTGCCAGCAGTCCTAGGACTAGCGGGAATACGCAGTATTTT
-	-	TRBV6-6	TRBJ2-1	CASTEKGSYNEQFF	TGTGCCAGCACCGAGAAGGGCTCCTACAATGAGCAGTTCTTC
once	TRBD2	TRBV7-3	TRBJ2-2	CASTRGGPAGELFF	TGTGCCAGCACACGGGGGGGCCCCGCCGGGGAGCTGTTTTTT
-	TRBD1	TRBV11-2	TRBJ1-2	CASSSIRDRTSRTF	TGTGCCAGCAGCTCGATCCGGGACAGGACCTCGCGCACCTTC
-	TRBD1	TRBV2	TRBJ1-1	CASSAYQQGETEAFF	TGTGCCAGCAGTGCATATCAGCAGGGGGAGACTGAAGCTTTCTTT
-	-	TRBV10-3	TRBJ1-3	CAISESPWSGNTIYF	TGTGCCATCAGTGAGTCTCCGTGGTCTGGAAACACCATATATTTT
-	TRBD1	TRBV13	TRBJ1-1	CASSLGATGVNTEAFF	TGTGCCAGCAGCTTAGGGGCGACAGGGGTGAACACTGAAGCTTTCTTT
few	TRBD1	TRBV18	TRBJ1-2	CASSPGTDYGYTF	TGTGCCAGCTCACCAGGGACAGACTATGGCTACACCTTC
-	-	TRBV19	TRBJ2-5	CASSFLGQETQYF	TGTGCCAGTAGTTTTCTAGGACAAGAGACCCAGTACTTC
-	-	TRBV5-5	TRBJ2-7	CASSFVTGSSYEQYF	TGTGCCAGCAGCTTCGTAACAGGGAGCTCCTACGAGCAGTACTTC
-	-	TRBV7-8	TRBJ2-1	CASSHKSGQSYNEQFF	TGTGCCAGCAGCCACAAGTCAGGACAGAGCTACAATGAGCAGTTCTTC
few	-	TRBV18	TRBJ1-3	CASSPGPGRGNTIYF	TGTGCCAGCTCACCCGGCCCGGGAAGGGGAAACACCATATATTTT
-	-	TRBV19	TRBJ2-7	CASSMDQGNDEQYF	TGTGCCAGTAGTATGGACCAGGGGAACGACGAGCAGTACTTC
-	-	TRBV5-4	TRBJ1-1	CASSLGSMNTEAFF	TGTGCCAGCAGCTTGGGCAGCATGAACACTGAAGCTTTCTTT
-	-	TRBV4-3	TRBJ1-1	CASSQEGNTVGVEAFF	TGCGCCAGCAGCCAAGAAGGAAACACCGTTGGAGTTGAAGCTTTCTTT
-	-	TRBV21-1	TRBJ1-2	CASSKKVLGNYGYTF	TGTGCCAGCAGCAAAAAGGTCCTCGGTAACTATGGCTACACCTTC
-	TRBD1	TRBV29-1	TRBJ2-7	CSAEGGTGLTEQYF	TGCAGCGCCGAAGGGGGGACAGGCCTCACAGAGCAGTACTTC
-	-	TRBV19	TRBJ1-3	CASIRNTIYF	TGTGCCAGTATCAGAAACACCATATATTTT
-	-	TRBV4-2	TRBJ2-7	CASSFGPGGNYEQYF	-
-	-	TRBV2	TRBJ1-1	CASSEEGHLNTEAFF	TGTGCCAGCAGTGAAGAGGGACACCTGAACACTGAAGCTTTCTTT
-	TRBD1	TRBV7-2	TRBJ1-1	CASSPKQGWTEAFF	TGTGCCAGCAGCCCTAAACAGGGGTGGACTGAAGCTTTCTTT
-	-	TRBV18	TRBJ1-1	CASFPDVYTEAFF	TGTGCCAGCTTCCCAGATGTGTACACTGAAGCTTTCTTT
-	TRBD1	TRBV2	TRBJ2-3	CASPGQGADTQYF	TGTGCCAGCCCGGGACAGGGTGCAGATACGCAGTATTTT
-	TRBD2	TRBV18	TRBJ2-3	CASSPTRGLASTDTQYF	TGTGCCAGCTCTCCAACCCGGGGACTAGCTAGCACAGATACGCAGTATTTT
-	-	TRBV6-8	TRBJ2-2	CASSYSRTVVTGELFF	TGTGCCAGCAGTTACTCCCGGACAGTTGTTACCGGGGAGCTGTTTTTT
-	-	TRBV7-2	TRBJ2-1	CASSRTRAYNEQFF	TGTGCCAGCAGCCGCACTCGAGCCTACAATGAGCAGTTCTTC
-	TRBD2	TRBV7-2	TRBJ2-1	CASSPTSGRKEQFF	TGTGCCAGCAGCCCGACTAGCGGGAGGAAGGAGCAGTTCTTC
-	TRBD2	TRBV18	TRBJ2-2	CASSGLAVTGELFF	TGTGCCAGCTCAGGACTAGCGGTCACCGGGGAGCTGTTTTTT
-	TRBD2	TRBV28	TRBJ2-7	CASSPRLAGAYEQYF	TGTGCCAGCAGTCCCCGACTAGCGGGGGCCTACGAGCAGTACTTC
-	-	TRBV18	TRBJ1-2	CASSPQAGAVNYGYTF	TGTGCCAGCTCACCACAAGCAGGGGCTGTAAACTATGGCTACACCTTC
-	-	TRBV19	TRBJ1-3	CASRLPPGNTIYF	TGTGCCAGTAGACTCCCCCCGGGAAACACCATATATTTT
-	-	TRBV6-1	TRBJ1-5	CASSEVRIRNVGNQPQHF	TGTGCCAGCAGTGAAGTAAGAATTAGGAACGTCGGCAATCAGCCCCAGCATTTT
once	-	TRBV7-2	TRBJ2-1	CASSQWGSQVGYNEQFF	TGTGCCAGCAGCCAGTGGGGGAGTCAGGTAGGCTACAATGAGCAGTTCTTC
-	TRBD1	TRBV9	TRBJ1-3	CASSARGFSGNTIYF	TGTGCCAGCAGCGCCAGGGGGTTCTCTGGAAACACCATATATTTT
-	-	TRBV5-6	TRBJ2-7	CASSSPRGLAARYEQYF	TGTGCCAGCAGCAGTCCCCGAGGTCTAGCCGCTCGCTACGAGCAGTACTTC
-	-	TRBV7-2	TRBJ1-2	CASSLTSVPGGGYTF	TGTGCCAGCAGCTTAACATCAGTCCCCGGGGGAGGCTACACCTTC
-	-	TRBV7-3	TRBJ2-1	CASSLTGVDEQFF	TGTGCCAGCAGCTTAACAGGGGTAGATGAGCAGTTCTTC
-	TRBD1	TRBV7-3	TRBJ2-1	CASSLGQNNEQFF	TGTGCCAGCAGCTTGGGACAGAACAATGAGCAGTTCTTC
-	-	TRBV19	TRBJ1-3	CASSMNGQGRNTIYF	TGTGCCAGTAGTATGAATGGGCAGGGGAGAAACACCATATATTTT
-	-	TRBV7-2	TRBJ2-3	CASSFPPPSTDTQYF	TGTGCCAGCAGCTTTCCCCCCCCAAGCACAGATACGCAGTATTTT
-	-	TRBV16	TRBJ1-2	CASSQSGSLLYGYTF	TGTGCCAGCAGCCAATCGGGCAGTCTTCTCTATGGCTACACCTTC
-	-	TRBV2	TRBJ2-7	CASLILGTEQYF	TGTGCCAGCTTAATTTTGGGTACCGAGCAGTACTTC
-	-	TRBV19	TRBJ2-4	CASSSIGEKNIQYF	TGTGCCAGTAGTAGTATAGGAGAGAAAAACATTCAGTACTTC
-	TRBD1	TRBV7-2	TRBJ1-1	CASSFRRQAGGLGAEAFF	TGTGCCAGCAGCTTTCGTCGGCAGGCAGGGGGTCTCGGAGCTGAAGCTTTCTTT